This entry describes one T cell receptor beta chain. This entry belongs to a study of T cells after yellow fever vaccination. Germline V CDR1 and CDR2: SGHTA, FQGNSA. Trimming shortened V by 0 bases and J by 2 bases, and 14 bases separated the two germline ends. The CDR3 extends over 16 amino acids. TCRdb redid the calling of the 5' RACE reads with MiXCR, one entry per CDR3 protein. The table includes some 560,000 distinct CDR3 sequences, less than 20% detected once. The chain links TRBV7-2 to TRBJ2-7; D ambiguous. The input for sequencing was PBMCs, taken 15 days after the yellow fever booster vaccination. The TCR was taken from a man younger than 40 who received the YFV17D yellow fever vaccine. The CDR3 sequence: CASSLASPTGTYEQYF. The CDR3 coding sequence is TGTGCCAGCAGCTTAGCGTCTCCGACGGGTACCTACGAGCAGTACTTC. The whole variable domain, filled in from reference TRBV7-2 and TRBJ2-7, reads GAGVSQSPSNKVTEKGKDVELRCDPISGHTALYWYRQSLGQGLEFLIYFQGNSAPDKSGLPSDRFSAERTGGSVSTLTIQRTQQEDSAVYLCASSLASPTGTYEQYFGPGTRLTVT.